A selection of T cell receptor beta chains follows, all from one sample in a study of blood T cell repertoires in COVID-19. Assay used: immunoSEQ multiplex PCR; TCRdb lists only in-frame clones, some missing. Of about 34,000 clones listed, more than 60% are singletons. Sequencing used peripheral blood. The receptor set was obtained from an elderly man with active or convalescent COVID-19. CDR3s include the opening cysteine and the closing phenylalanine or tryptophan. The D gene is left open where the match is weak. Clone size is stated in some rows and not others, as once, few, many or a class when expanded.

few	TRBV2	TRBJ2-7	NA	TGTGCCAGCTCGGACAGAACCTACGAGCAGTACTTC	CASSDRTYEQYF
NA	TRBV18	TRBJ2-1	NA	TGTGCCAGCTCACCTTCCGGCGGGGACAATGAGCAGTTCTTC	CASSPSGGDNEQFF
NA	TRBV4-1	TRBJ2-1	NA	TGCGCCAGCAGCCAAGATCACGGGGGCTACAATGAGCAGTTCTTC	CASSQDHGGYNEQFF
NA	TRBV6-5	TRBJ2-7	TRBD1	TGTGCCAGCAGTTACTCCTGGACAGGGAAAAGCGAGCAGTACTTC	CASSYSWTGKSEQYF
once	TRBV5-5	TRBJ2-5	TRBD1	TGTGCCAGCAGCTCTACAGGGGTTCAAGAGACCCAGTACTTC	CASSSTGVQETQYF
NA	TRBV29-1	TRBJ2-6	NA	TGCAGCGTTGAAGATATCAGCTCTGGGGCCAACGTCCTGACTTTC	CSVEDISSGANVLTF
NA	TRBV27	TRBJ1-1	NA	TGTGCCAGCAGTTTATTCTGGCTGAACACTGAAGCTTTCTTT	CASSLFWLNTEAFF
NA	TRBV12-3/TRBV12-4	TRBJ1-6	NA	TGTGCCAGCAGTTTTTCAGGTTCACCCCTCCACTTT	CASSFSGSPLHF
NA	TRBV5-1	TRBJ2-3	NA	TGCGCCAGCAGCTTGGGGCTGAATACGCAGTATTTT	CASSLGLNTQYF
NA	TRBV27	TRBJ2-5	NA	TGTGCCAGCAGTTCTCTAGTCCACTTAACCCAAGAGACCCAGTACTTC	CASSSLVHLTQETQYF
NA	TRBV10-1	TRBJ2-2	TRBD2	TGCGCCAGCCCTAGCGGGAGGGCCTCCGGGGAGCTGTTTTTT	CASPSGRASGELFF
NA	TRBV5-6	TRBJ1-1	NA	TGTGCCAGCAGCCTCCCCCTCGGGGTGGGAACTGAAGCTTTCTTT	CASSLPLGVGTEAFF
NA	TRBV6-2/TRBV6-3	TRBJ1-1	NA	TGTGCCAGCAGTCCACGACATTGGCCCATGAACACTGAAGCTTTCTTT	CASSPRHWPMNTEAFF
few	TRBV7-2	TRBJ1-1	TRBD1	TGTGCCAGCAGCGCTGCAGTGGGGACAGGCCCAAAAAAAGCTTTCTTT	CASSAAVGTGPKKAFF
NA	TRBV10-2	TRBJ2-3	TRBD2	TGCGCCAGCAGTGAGGCGTACCGGCGGGAGTCAGATACGCAGTATTTT	CASSEAYRRESDTQYF
NA	TRBV24-1	TRBJ2-2	TRBD2	TGTGCCACCAGTGCGCAAGGCCGGGGGGCCGGGGAGCTGTTTTTT	CATSAQGRGAGELFF
few	TRBV30	TRBJ2-7	TRBD2	TGTGCCTGGAGTGTCATGGTGCGGGAGGGACGGTACGAGCAGTACTTC	CAWSVMVREGRYEQYF
NA	TRBV18	TRBJ1-5	TRBD1	TGTGCCAGCTCAGCAGGGGGCGTGAATCAGCCCCAGCATTTT	CASSAGGVNQPQHF
NA	TRBV6-5	TRBJ2-6	NA	TGTGCCAGCAGACTTGGGGGCGCTGGGGCCAACGTCCTGACTTTC	CASRLGGAGANVLTF
once	TRBV28	TRBJ2-7	TRBD1	TGTGCCAGCAGTGAGGGGGGACAGGGGGATTACGAGCAGTACTTC	CASSEGGQGDYEQYF
few	TRBV9	TRBJ2-1	TRBD2	TGTGCCAGCAGCGTAGTACTAGCGGGAGGCTACAATGAGCAGTTCTTC	CASSVVLAGGYNEQFF
NA	TRBV28	TRBJ1-6	NA	TGTGCCAGCAGTCTCCGGGAGGTCTCCTATAATTCACCCCTCCACTTT	CASSLREVSYNSPLHF
NA	TRBV3-1/TRBV3-2	TRBJ2-7	TRBD1	TGTGCCAGCAGCCAACAAACGACAGGGGGCGACGAGCAGTACTTC	CASSQQTTGGDEQYF
NA	TRBV19	TRBJ1-1	NA	TGTGCCAGTAGTATGTATGTGACTTCGAACACTGAAGCTTTCTTT	CASSMYVTSNTEAFF
few	TRBV7-3	TRBJ2-3	NA	TGTGCCAGCAGCTCGGGACAACCCTCGGATACGCAGTATTTT	CASSSGQPSDTQYF
NA	TRBV2	TRBJ1-2	NA	TGTGCCAGCAGTGAATATAAGGCGGGGGCAGACTATGGCTACACCTTC	CASSEYKAGADYGYTF
once	TRBV7-3	TRBJ2-7	NA	TGTGCCAGCAGCTTAAACTATCCCCGGACAGATCAGTACTTC	CASSLNYPRTDQYF
NA	TRBV19	TRBJ1-1	TRBD1	TGTGCCAGTAGTATAGCTCCGGGACAGGGGGCGATGACGGTGAGGAACACTGAAGCTTTCTTT	CASSIAPGQGAMTVRNTEAFF
NA	TRBV27	TRBJ2-7	TRBD1	TGTGCCAGCAGTTTAACGGACAGGGTAAGGGAGCAGTACTTC	CASSLTDRVREQYF
NA	TRBV6-1	TRBJ2-7	NA	TGTGCCAGCAGTGACCACCAGAACTACGAGCAGTACTTC	CASSDHQNYEQYF
once	TRBV21-1	TRBJ2-7	NA	TGTGCCAGCAGACCACCGGGACTACTGTTTATTTACTTC	CASRPPGLLFIYF
NA	TRBV5-1	TRBJ2-7	NA	TGCGCCAGCAGCTTGGAACAGTTCTACGAGCAGTACTTC	CASSLEQFYEQYF
NA	TRBV29-1	TRBJ2-1	NA	TGCAGCGTGGACGGGGGCGGGAGAGATGAGCAGTTCTTC	CSVDGGGRDEQFF
few	TRBV4-3	TRBJ2-3	NA	TGCGCCAGCAGCCAAGGATACTCAGATACGCAGTATTTT	CASSQGYSDTQYF
NA	TRBV29-1	TRBJ2-1	TRBD1	TGCAGCGTTGAAGAGGTCAGGGGGAATGAGCAGTTCTTC	CSVEEVRGNEQFF
NA	TRBV7-9	TRBJ1-2	TRBD1	TGTGCCAGCAGCGGAGGGGGACAGGGTGTGATTGGCTACACCTTC	CASSGGGQGVIGYTF
NA	TRBV4-1	TRBJ2-3	TRBD1	TGCGCCAGCAGCCCCGGACAGGCAACAGATACGCAGTATTTT	CASSPGQATDTQYF
few	TRBV6-5	TRBJ2-2	NA	TGTGCCAGCACCTCGGGGTTCGTAGGTGGCGGGGAGCTGTTTTTT	CASTSGFVGGGELFF
few	TRBV10-3	TRBJ2-7	TRBD2	TGTGCCATCAGAATAACGAGGGAGGGCGAGCAGTACTTC	CAIRITREGEQYF
NA	TRBV24-1	TRBJ2-5	TRBD2	TGTGCCACCAGTGATTTTGCGGGGGGCGAGGCGGAGACCCAGTACTTC	CATSDFAGGEAETQYF
few	TRBV7-8	TRBJ2-7	NA	TGTGCCAGCAGCTTAACCACCGCAGGGGGAGGCTCCTACGAGCAGTACTTC	CASSLTTAGGGSYEQYF
few	TRBV28	TRBJ2-1	TRBD2	TGTGCCAGCAGGTCCGGGACTAGCGGGAGGAATGAGCAGTTCTTC	CASRSGTSGRNEQFF
NA	TRBV12-3/TRBV12-4	TRBJ1-1	NA	TGTGCCAGCAGTTTAGCGCAGGGGTTTGAAGCTTTCTTT	CASSLAQGFEAFF
NA	TRBV7-2	TRBJ2-7	TRBD2	TGTGCCAGCAGCTTAGCGGGGACTAGGGGCGAGCAGTACTTC	CASSLAGTRGEQYF
once	TRBV6-6	TRBJ1-2	NA	TGTGCCAGCAGCAACAGGCAGGGAAGCGGCTACACCTTC	CASSNRQGSGYTF
few	TRBV19	TRBJ2-5	TRBD1	TGTGCCAGTAGTGGACGTCCCGGGACAGGGCCCGGGACCCAGTACTTC	CASSGRPGTGPGTQYF
NA	TRBV2	TRBJ2-1	TRBD2	TGTGCCAGCAGTGAAGGTAGCGGGATGAGTCACTACAATGAGCAGTTCTTC	CASSEGSGMSHYNEQFF
NA	TRBV7-2	TRBJ2-7	TRBD2	TGTGCCAGCAGTCATGGGGACTATGTCGACGAGCAGTACTTC	CASSHGDYVDEQYF
NA	TRBV7-6	TRBJ2-1	TRBD2	TGTGCCAGCAGCTTAGACCCAGCGGGAGACGAGTTCTTC	CASSLDPAGDEFF
NA	TRBV28	TRBJ1-2	TRBD1	TGTGCCAGCAGCGGGACAGCAACTTCTAACTATGGCTACACCTTC	CASSGTATSNYGYTF
NA	TRBV5-6	TRBJ2-1	TRBD2	TGTGCCAGCAGCTTGAGTCTAGCGGGTATCAATGAGCAGTTCTTC	CASSLSLAGINEQFF
NA	TRBV19	TRBJ2-7	TRBD1	TGTGCCAGTATCAAGGGAGGACAGGGGATATACGAGCAGTACTTC	CASIKGGQGIYEQYF
NA	TRBV5-1	TRBJ1-6	TRBD1	TGCGCCAGCAGATCTACCTCAACCGGGACAGGGGGCGGATCCTATAATTCACCCCTCCACTTT	CASRSTSTGTGGGSYNSPLHF
few	TRBV6-5	TRBJ2-1	NA	TGTGCCAGCAGTCTCGACGGCGGGGATGAGCAGTTCTTC	CASSLDGGDEQFF
NA	TRBV6-5	TRBJ1-5	NA	TGTGCCAGCAGTTACTCGAGGGCAGGCAATCAGCCCCAGCATTTT	CASSYSRAGNQPQHF
NA	TRBV15	TRBJ1-3	TRBD1	TGTGCCACCAGCAGAGGGGACAGGGACGGAAACACCATATATTTT	CATSRGDRDGNTIYF
NA	TRBV2	TRBJ2-2	TRBD1	TGTGCCAGCAGTGAGGGGACAGGGGTCGCCAGGGAGCTGTTTTTT	CASSEGTGVARELFF
NA	TRBV28	TRBJ1-5	NA	TGTGCCACCACGACAGGATCTAGCCAGCCCCAGCATTTT	CATTTGSSQPQHF
NA	TRBV28	TRBJ1-1	NA	TGTGCCAGCAGTTTCACACAGGGATGGGGCACTGAAGCTTTCTTT	CASSFTQGWGTEAFF
NA	TRBV9	TRBJ2-1	NA	TGTGCCAGCAGCGCCGATACCGGGAGCTCCTACAATGAGCAGTTCTTC	CASSADTGSSYNEQFF